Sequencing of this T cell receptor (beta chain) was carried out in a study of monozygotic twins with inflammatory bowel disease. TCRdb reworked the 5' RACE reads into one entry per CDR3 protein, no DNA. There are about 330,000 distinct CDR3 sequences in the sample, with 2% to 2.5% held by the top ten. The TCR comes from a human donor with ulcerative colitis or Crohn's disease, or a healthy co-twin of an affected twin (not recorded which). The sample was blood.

The CDR3: CAISGWGDDGSGANVLTF. The rearrangement links TRBV10-3 to TRBJ2-6; TCRdb returns TRBD1, unconfirmable since there is no DNA. Germline CDR1 ENHRY, CDR2 SYGVKD. The CDR3 sequence is 18 residues long.